These 8 T cell receptor gamma chains were all obtained from the same sample, sequenced in a study of Vδ1+ human thymocytes. Study-wide points: In the thymus, TRG and TRD repertoires looked highly polyclonal with Gaussian CDR3 lengths.

These receptors have no identified antigens. The template was reverse-transcribed extracted RNA. CDR3 amplicons came from multiplex PCR with pooled V-gene forward and constant-region reverse primers. TCRdb used CATT to re-call clones from the multiplex PCR reads. The repertoire holds more than 35,000 gamma-chain clones, with around 21% as singletons. Sequenced material: Vdelta1+ gamma-delta thymocytes from the thymus. The subset was: FACS-sorted CD3+ TCRalphabeta- TCRVdelta1+ TCRVdelta2- thymocytes. These receptors were obtained from a girl less than two years old who had congenital heart surgery.

The V and J genes are TRGV9 and TRGJP2. CDR1 is GITISATS and CDR2 is ISYDGTV in the germline V gene (reference sequence). There are 12 residues in the CDR3. Trimming removed 9 bases from V and 5 bases from J; junction bases left unmatched: 6. The CDR3 is CALDRSDWIKTF. CDR3 DNA: TGTGCCTTGGACAGGAGTGATTGGATCAAGACGTTT.

The gene calls are TRGV9 and TRGJ1 or TRGJ2. Germline V lookup: CDR1 GITISATS, CDR2 ISYDGTV (reference sequence). V trimming: 4 bases; J trimming: 14 bases; junction bases outside the gene matches: 5. There are 9 residues in the CDR3. DNA for the CDR3: TGTGCCTTGTGGGAAGGGGAACTCTTT. Protein product: CALWEGELF.

The chain combines TRGV4 with TRGJ1 or TRGJ2. Germline loops: CDR1 EGSTGY, CDR2 YDSYTSSV. V shed 6 bases and J 0 bases; nucleotides not matched to a gene: 8. CDR3 length: 14 residues. The CDR3 bases are TGTGCCACCTGGCTTTCCCCGAATTATTATAAGAAACTCTTT. This translates into CATWLSPNYYKKLF.

To note about this clone: Other DNA sequences of this sample code for an identical CDR3. V is TRGV4 and J is TRGJ1 or TRGJ2. V dropped 2 bases and J dropped 4; count of bases not matched to a gene: 2. CDR3 length equals 12 residues. In germline, CDR1 is EGSTGY, CDR2 YDSYTSSV. Written as DNA, the CDR3 is TGTGCCACCTGGGATGTCTATTATAAGAAACTCTTT. It specifies CATWDVYYKKLF.

This sequence joins TRGV2 and TRGJ1 or TRGJ2. CDR3 length: 13 amino acids. V gave up 3 bases and J gave up 3 bases; unmatched junction bases: 5. Germline lookup yields CDR1 EGSNGY and CDR2 YDSYNSKV. CDR3 loop: CATWDIFYYKKLF. DNA for the CDR3: TGTGCCACCTGGGACATCTTTTATTATAAGAAACTCTTT.

There are a few counts of this clone. One junction end disagrees with the germline gene, perhaps due to a read error. This chain links TRGV2 with TRGJ1 or TRGJ2. Germline V gives CDR1 EGSNGY, CDR2 YDSYNSKV. The CDR3 spans 13 residues. CDR3 nucleotide sequence: TGTGCCACCTGGGACGGGCAGGGGGTAGAGAAACTCTTC. This gives the protein CATWDGQGVEKLF.

This clone was counted only a few times. This clone may be a read error of a much larger clone one base away. The genes are TRGV8 and TRGJ1 or TRGJ2. This CDR3 is 11 amino acids long. Germline V gene lookup returns CDR1 VENAVY and CDR2 YDSYNSRV. With 3 bases clipped from V and 12 bases from J, the junction kept 8 bases outside the gene matches. This CDR3 reads CATWDGQGKLF. The CDR3 DNA reads as TGTGCCACCTGGGATGGGCAGGGGAAACTCTTT.

The rearrangement links TRGV9 to TRGJ1 or TRGJ2. CDR3 size: 13 residues. Trimming took 0 bases from V and 9 from J; bases not matched to a gene: 8. Per the germline V gene, CDR1 is GITISATS and CDR2 is ISYDGTV (reference sequence). The CDR3 loop reads CALWEVPVGKKLF. CDR3 coding DNA: TGTGCCTTGTGGGAGGTGCCGGTGGGTAAGAAACTCTTT.